This TCR beta chain was sequenced for a study of T cell responses to AZD1222 COVID-19 vaccine. Some clones are missing from TCRdb's copy, which holds only in-frame ones; the method was immunoSEQ multiplex PCR. The table lists some 58,000 clones, more than 75% of them singletons, with about 5% in the top ten. Whether given at about 4 or about 12 weeks, second doses were pooled. V lost 6 bases and J 0 bases, leaving 9 bases between the germline ends. Germline CDR1 reads SGHAT; CDR2 reads FQNNGV. This CDR3 spans 15 amino acids. This sample comprised peripheral blood, obtained 28 days after the second AZD1222 dose. The sequence was obtained from an adult who received the AZD1222 COVID-19 vaccine. J is TRBJ1-6 and V is TRBV11-2; D is uncertain. Here the CDR3 DNA reads TGTGCCAGCAGTCCGGGGAGCTCCTATAATTCACCCCTCCACTTT. Translation gives CASSPGSSYNSPLHF.